The rows below give T cell receptor beta chains drawn from one sample of a study of regulatory T cells in long-lasting Graves disease. Each CDR3 protein is one row after TCRdb ran MiXCR on the multiplex PCR reads. The data hold about 610,000 distinct CDR3 sequences, with 15% to 20% observed a single time. These sequences were also reported in another study, on T cells in Graves' hyperthyroidism and ophthalmopathy.

The source was peripheral blood mononuclear cells (PBMCs), collected at new diagnosis, from a patient treated with antithyroid drugs. The receptors come from a man aged 18 to 30 with Graves disease. The CDR3 runs from the conserved cysteine through the conserved F or W. D genes are given only for firm matches. Where a row states a size, it is once, few, many or the class of an expanded clone; other rows omit it.

>TRBV6-5|TRBD1|many|TRBJ2-5
TGTGCCAGCAGTTATGGGACAGGGGGCTTTGAGACCCAGTACTTC
CASSYGTGGFETQYF
>TRBV4-1|NA|NA|TRBJ2-1
TGCGCCAGCAGCCACAGGGTAGTGCCCTACAATGAGCAGTTCTTC
CASSHRVVPYNEQFF
>TRBV28|NA|few|TRBJ1-5
TGTGCCAGCAGACCTGACAGACCTAATCAGCCCCAGCATTTT
CASRPDRPNQPQHF
>TRBV2|NA|NA|TRBJ2-1
TGTGCCAGCAGTCCCCCGGGGACCAATGAGCAGTTCTTC
CASSPPGTNEQFF
>TRBV20-1|TRBD2|NA|TRBJ2-3
TGCAGTGCTAGCTTAGCGGGGCGCACAGATACGCAGTATTTT
CSASLAGRTDTQYF
>TRBV25-1|TRBD1|NA|TRBJ1-2
TGTGCCAGCCGACAGGGATTCGGGGGCTACACCTTC
CASRQGFGGYTF
>TRBV19|TRBD1|NA|TRBJ2-7
TGTGCCAGTAGTTCGCACCGGGACAGACTCCGCTACGAGCAGTACTTC
CASSSHRDRLRYEQYF
>TRBV20-1|TRBD1|NA|TRBJ1-4
TGCAGTGCCGCCCTCGGGACAGCGAGCTTAAATGAAAAACTGTTTTTT
CSAALGTASLNEKLFF
>TRBV2|NA|few|TRBJ2-7
TGTGCCAGCATCTGGACAGAGAGCTCCTACGAGCAGTACTTC
CASIWTESSYEQYF
>TRBV5-1|NA|many|TRBJ2-7
TGCGCCAGCAGCTTGGGGAACGGGCTCTACGAGCAGTACTTC
CASSLGNGLYEQYF
>TRBV20-1|NA|NA|TRBJ2-7
TGCAGTGCTAGAGATCCAGGCAGGCCTTACGAGCAGTACTTC
CSARDPGRPYEQYF
>TRBV28|NA|many|TRBJ1-1
TGTGCCAGCAGTCAGCATCAGGGGAGACGGGACACTGAAGCTTTCTTT
CASSQHQGRRDTEAFF
>TRBV6-1|NA|few|TRBJ2-2
TGTGCCAGCAGGAACAGGCTAGAGAACACCGGGGAGCTGTTTTTT
CASRNRLENTGELFF
>TRBV7-9|NA|many|TRBJ2-1
TGTGCCAGCAGCGCCTGGGGGGGCGAGAAGGATGAGCAGTTCTTC
CASSAWGGEKDEQFF
>TRBV3-1|TRBD2|few|TRBJ2-7
TGTGCCAGCAGCCAAGATTGGGCTAGCGGGAGGGCCGGCCACGAGCAGTACTTC
CASSQDWASGRAGHEQYF
>TRBV7-3|TRBD2|NA|TRBJ2-3
TGTGCCAGCAGCGCGGTAGCGGGAGACACAGATACGCAGTATTTT
CASSAVAGDTDTQYF
>TRBV29-1|NA|many|TRBJ2-1
TGCAGCCACGCTGGGGCAAGGACGAATGAGCAGTTCTTC
CSHAGARTNEQFF
>TRBV11-3|NA|many|TRBJ2-5
TGTGCCAGCAGCTTAGGGTCTGTAGCGGTTAACCAAGAGACCCAGTACTTC
CASSLGSVAVNQETQYF
>TRBV6-2/TRBV6-3|NA|NA|TRBJ2-1
TGTGCCAGCAGTTACTCGACTCGGCAGTTCTTC
CASSYSTRQFF
>TRBV5-1|NA|NA|TRBJ1-2
TGCGCCAGCAGCTTGGACAGGCCGGAAGGCTACACCTTC
CASSLDRPEGYTF
>TRBV2|NA|many|TRBJ2-1
TGTGCCAGCAGGAGGGGCTCCGGCGGCTCCTACAATGAGCAGTTCTTC
CASRRGSGGSYNEQFF
>TRBV6-5|TRBD1|many|TRBJ2-7
TGTGCCAGCAGTTCTCGAGGGACAGGCTCCTACGAGCAGTACTTC
CASSSRGTGSYEQYF
>TRBV7-8|NA|many|TRBJ2-7
TGTGCCAGCAGCCTCCCGAGCCGGGAGCAGTACTTC
CASSLPSREQYF
>TRBV9|NA|NA|TRBJ1-3
TGTGCCAGCAGCCATCCCCGGGGGGGCACTGGAAACACCATATATTTT
CASSHPRGGTGNTIYF
>TRBV4-1|NA|NA|TRBJ2-5
TGCGCCAGCAGCCAAGGCGGTCGGTCAGAGACCCAGTACTTC
CASSQGGRSETQYF
>TRBV14|NA|many|TRBJ2-5
TGTGCCAGCAGCCTAGGGGTCCCCAGGGAGACCCAGTACTTC
CASSLGVPRETQYF
>TRBV30|NA|many|TRBJ1-2
TGTGCCTGGAGCCAAAACATGGGTGATGGCTACACCTTC
CAWSQNMGDGYTF
>TRBV28|NA|few|TRBJ1-6
TGTGCCAGCAGTGGAGGACGGGGGGTAAATTCACCCCTCCACTTT
CASSGGRGVNSPLHF
>TRBV7-2|NA|many|TRBJ2-1
TGTGCCAGCAGGGGATCGGGTTTTGAGCAGTTCTTC
CASRGSGFEQFF
>TRBV28|TRBD1|many|TRBJ2-4
TGTGCCAGCAGTCCTTGGGACAGGTTAGCCAAAAACATTCAGTACTTC
CASSPWDRLAKNIQYF
>TRBV6-1|NA|NA|TRBJ1-1
TGTGCCAGCACCTCGTGGGAGGGGGGTACTGAAGCTTTCTTT
CASTSWEGGTEAFF
>TRBV24-1|NA|NA|TRBJ2-1
TGTGCCACCAGTGATTTCGGCCTAGGTCACTTCAATGAGCAGTTCTTC
CATSDFGLGHFNEQFF
>TRBV12-3/TRBV12-4|TRBD1|few|TRBJ2-6
TGTGCCAGCAGCTCTCCAGGGGGAATTGCTGGGGCCAACGTCCTGACTTTC
CASSSPGGIAGANVLTF
>TRBV6-2/TRBV6-3|NA|many|TRBJ1-1
TGTGCCAGCAGCGAAGGGTTCAACACTGAAGCTTTCTTT
CASSEGFNTEAFF
>TRBV2|NA|few|TRBJ2-1
TGTGCCAGCAGTGTGGTAGAGCAGTTCTTC
CASSVVEQFF
>TRBV11-1|TRBD1|many|TRBJ2-7
TGTGCCAGCAGACCCCGGACAGGGGGATCCGAGCAGTACTTC
CASRPRTGGSEQYF
>TRBV3-1|NA|NA|TRBJ2-7
TGTGTCAGCAGCCAAGATCGATCAGGGGGCGGGAGGCTCCACTACGAGCAGTACTTC
CVSSQDRSGGGRLHYEQYF
>TRBV12-3/TRBV12-4|TRBD2|many|TRBJ2-1
TGTGCCAGCAGTTCGACGAACTCGACTAGCGGGAGTAATTACAATGAGCAGTTCTTC
CASSSTNSTSGSNYNEQFF
>TRBV13|NA|many|TRBJ2-5
TGTGCCAGCAGCTTAGGCATTGAAGAGACCCAGTACTTC
CASSLGIEETQYF
>TRBV5-1|TRBD2|few|TRBJ2-2
TGCGCCAGCAGCGACACTAGCGGGGGGCCCGACACCGGGGAGCTGTTTTTT
CASSDTSGGPDTGELFF